This TCR beta chain was identified during a study of CD8 T cells in ankylosing spondylitis. Study-level points and caveats: Matched ankylosing spondylitis synovial fluid reportedly contained a significantly enriched population of disease-linked clones.

It was by quantitative 5'-RACE with molecular barcodes that TCR beta libraries were made. TCRdb re-called the 5' RACE reads with MiXCR, one entry per CDR3 protein. The sample includes approximately 300,000 distinct CDR3 sequences, around 21% of them seen just once. Ten or more counts support this clonotype. The antigen remains undetermined. The J segment lost 3 bases and the V segment lost 6 bases, leaving 9 bases of the junction unmatched. Germline lookup yields CDR1 SQVTM and CDR2 ANQGSEA. This CDR3 region has 14 residues. Material: blood, either unsorted or a sorted T cell fraction (not recorded which). The chain is built from TRBV29-1 and TRBJ2-5; 8 bases map to TRBD1. The sequence was collected from a female donor with ankylosing spondylitis or in good health (not recorded which). CDR3 protein: CSVHRDRRKETQYF. DNA of the CDR3: TGCAGCGTCCATCGGGACAGGAGGAAAGAGACCCAGTACTTC. Drawing the rest from reference TRBV29-1 and TRBJ2-5, the complete variable domain is SAVISQKPSRDICQRGTSLTIQCQVDSQVTMMFWYRQQPGQSLTLIATANQGSEATYESGFVIDKFPISRPNLTFSTLTVSNMSPEDSSIYLCSVHRDRRKETQYFGPGTRLLVL.